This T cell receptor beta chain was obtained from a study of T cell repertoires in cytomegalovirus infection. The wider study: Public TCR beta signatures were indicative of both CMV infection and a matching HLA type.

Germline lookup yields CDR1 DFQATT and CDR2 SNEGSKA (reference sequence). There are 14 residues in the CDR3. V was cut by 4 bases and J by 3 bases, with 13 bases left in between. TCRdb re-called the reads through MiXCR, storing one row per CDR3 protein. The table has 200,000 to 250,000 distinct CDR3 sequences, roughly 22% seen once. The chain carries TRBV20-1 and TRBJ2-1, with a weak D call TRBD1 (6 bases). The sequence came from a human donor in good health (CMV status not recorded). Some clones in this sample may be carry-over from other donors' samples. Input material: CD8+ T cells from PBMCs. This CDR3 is CSAIRRDNYNEQFF. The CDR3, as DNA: TGCAGTGCTATAAGACGGGACAACTACAATGAGCAGTTCTTC.